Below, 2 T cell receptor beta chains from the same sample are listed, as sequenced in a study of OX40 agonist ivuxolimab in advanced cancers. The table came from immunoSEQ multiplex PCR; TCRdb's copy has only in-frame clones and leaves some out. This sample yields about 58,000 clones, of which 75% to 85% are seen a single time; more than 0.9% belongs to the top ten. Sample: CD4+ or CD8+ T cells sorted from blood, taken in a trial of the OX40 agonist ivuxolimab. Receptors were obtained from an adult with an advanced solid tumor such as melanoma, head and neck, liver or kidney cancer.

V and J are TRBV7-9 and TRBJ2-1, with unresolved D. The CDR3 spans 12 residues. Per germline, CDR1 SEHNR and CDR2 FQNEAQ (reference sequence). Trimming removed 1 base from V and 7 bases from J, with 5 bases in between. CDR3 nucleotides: TGTGCCAGCAGCTTAGTTAGTAATGAGCAGTTCTTC. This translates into CASSLVSNEQFF. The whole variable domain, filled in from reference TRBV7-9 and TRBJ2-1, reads DTGVSQNPRHKITKRGQNVTFRCDPISEHNRLYWYRQTLGQGPEFLTYFQNEAQLEKSRLLSDRFSAERPKGSFSTLEIQRTEQGDSAMYLCASSLVSNEQFFGPGTRLTVL.

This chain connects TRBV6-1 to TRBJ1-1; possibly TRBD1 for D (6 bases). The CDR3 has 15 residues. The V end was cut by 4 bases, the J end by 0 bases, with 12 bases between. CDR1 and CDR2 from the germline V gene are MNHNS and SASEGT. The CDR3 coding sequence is TGTGCCAGCAGTGGGCGGGCAGGGGTGAACACTGAAGCTTTCTTT. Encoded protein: CASSGRAGVNTEAFF.